This is a list of T cell receptor beta chains from one sample in a study of CD4 T cells in relation to SARS-CoV-2 and coronaviruses. Profiled with immunoSEQ multiplex PCR; TCRdb holds only in-frame clones, not every one. Of 15,000 to 20,000 clones in the sample, under 85% are singletons; the top ten hold around 30%. No antigen is known for these receptors. Sequencing used CD4+ T cells from PBMCs, cultured in vitro. The receptors come from a human donor in good health. CDR3s include the opening cysteine and the closing phenylalanine or tryptophan.

V,CDR3
TRBV5-1,CASSSQGGDNTEAFF
TRBV30,CAWSGYTGELFF
TRBV5-1,CASSLAGVGLTNEKLFF
TRBV27,CASSLSGGTSYNEQFF
TRBV6-1,CASSESWGRNEQYF
TRBV5-1,CASSLDAGRNEKLFF
TRBV2,CASSGDLTYEQYF
TRBV27,CASSGSWFTEQFF
TRBV29-1,CSARQGVSRETFDEQFF
TRBV7-6,CASSPLAGVFGGELFF
TRBV7-3,CASSPHSGTYEQYF
TRBV18,CASSPVLPGQGDNEQFF
TRBV12-3/TRBV12-4,CASSPRIGFGYTF
TRBV27,CASSTQDRHEQYF
TRBV10-3,CAITTGSSYNEQFF
TRBV5-6,CASSRTVSNQPQHF
TRBV5-1,CASSLAEGRNSPLHF
TRBV30,CAWSDRDEQFF
TRBV24-1,CATSGRLAGFAPHYEQYF
TRBV5-6,CASSLWDGEGYTF
TRBV2,CASKEIGTRGQPQHF
TRBV4-1,CASSHPGQSQETQYF
TRBV11-2,CASIPGAGLAGPDTQYF
TRBV28,CASSLLGDAGANVLTF
TRBV21-1,CASSNLAGPYNEQFF
TRBV12-3/TRBV12-4,CASSRGSYEQYF
TRBV11-2,CASSPLAGRETQYF
TRBV20-1,CSASFQAGGPKEQYF
TRBV5-1,CASSDGLSTDTQYF
TRBV30,CAWTNRGGELFF
TRBV5-1,CASSLVSGSTNEKLFF
TRBV2,CASSGPGGLYGYTF
TRBV10-3,CATGLAGGPEQFF
TRBV4-2,CASSQEKDLNTEAFF
TRBV3-1/TRBV3-2,CASSQLTGFCTF
TRBV15,CATSRDVGNTIYF
TRBV6-5,CASTRALRNTEAFF
TRBV28,CASSRTGGSYNEQFF
TRBV27,CASSPYRSYNEQFF
TRBV12-3/TRBV12-4,CASRTGFVDTQYF
TRBV2,CASSEGTSGSSADTQYF
TRBV18,CASSPGGTYEQYF
TRBV6-6,CASRLPSQGGGELFF
TRBV10-2,CASSESIPETQYF
TRBV5-6,CASSFAASGSINEQFF
TRBV19,CASSIGEGFTEAFF
TRBV9,CASSGTSGTAQYF
TRBV11-2,CASSAMLSADTQYF
TRBV12-3/TRBV12-4,CASSLRTDTQYF
TRBV19,CASHNLGALNQPQHF
TRBV9,CASSVDWKGPLHF
TRBV24-1,CATSDRVAGYTF
TRBV9,CASSETPSGTSPLHF